A selection of T cell receptor beta chains follows, all from one sample in a study of T cells in tuberculosis. TCRdb's copy holds only in-frame clones and misses some; the assay was immunoSEQ multiplex PCR. The data hold 85,000 to 100,000 clones, with roughly 93% observed a single time. Sequenced sample: CD1b-GMM tetramer-negative cells sorted from PBMCs. Every receptor here comes from an adult woman with latent tuberculosis. Both conserved end residues are part of each CDR3. D genes are given only for firm matches. Where a row states a size, it is once, few, many or the class of an expanded clone; other rows omit it.

J | size | D | V | DNA | CDR3
TRBJ2-1 | once | - | TRBV6-1 | TGTGCCATCATACAGGCCTCCTACAATGAGCAGTTCTTC | CAIIQASYNEQFF
TRBJ2-2 | - | TRBD1 | TRBV9 | TGTGCCAGCAGCTGGGACAGGGGGACTGGTGCCGGGGAGCTGTTTTTT | CASSWDRGTGAGELFF
TRBJ2-1 | - | TRBD2 | TRBV9 | TGTGCCAGCAGCGTCGGGGTCAGCGGGGGGGCCCTCAATGAGCAGTTCTTC | CASSVGVSGGALNEQFF
TRBJ1-5 | - | TRBD1 | TRBV10-2 | TGCGCCAGCAGTCTACAGGGGAATCAGCCCCAGCATTTT | CASSLQGNQPQHF
TRBJ2-5 | - | - | TRBV5-1 | TGCGCCAGCAGCTTGGGGGGCAGCGAGACCCAGTACTTC | CASSLGGSETQYF
TRBJ1-2 | - | - | TRBV27 | TGTGCCAGCCGTGCCCGGTATGGCTACACCTTC | CASRARYGYTF
TRBJ1-1 | - | TRBD1 | TRBV10-3 | TGTGCCATCAGTGAAACGGACAGGGAGGCTTTCTTT | CAISETDREAFF
TRBJ1-4 | - | - | TRBV7-8 | TGTGCCAGCAGCTTGGTCGACATCTTGGTCCCCTCTGAAAAACTGTTTTTT | CASSLVDILVPSEKLFF
TRBJ2-7 | - | TRBD1 | TRBV2 | TGTGCCACGACACCGGGACAGGGGTACGAGCAGTACTTC | CATTPGQGYEQYF
TRBJ1-3 | - | - | TRBV5-1 | TGCGCCAGCAGCTTGGACAGAGGAAACACCATATATTTT | CASSLDRGNTIYF
TRBJ2-6 | - | - | TRBV4-3 | TGCGCCAGCAGCCAAGGAGGCGCGCTCTCTGGGGCCAACGTCCTGACTTTC | CASSQGGALSGANVLTF
TRBJ1-2 | - | TRBD1 | TRBV4-2 | TGTGCCAGCAGCCAGGCGGGACAGCACTATGGCTACACCTTC | CASSQAGQHYGYTF
TRBJ2-3 | once | TRBD1 | TRBV7-3 | TGTGCCAGCAGCTTAATCGGGACAGGGTCAGATACGCAGTATTTT | CASSLIGTGSDTQYF
TRBJ2-6 | - | TRBD1 | TRBV2 | TGTGCCAGCAGCCCAGGGGGCGCCGGGGCCAACGTCCTGACTTTC | CASSPGGAGANVLTF
TRBJ1-6 | - | - | TRBV27 | TGTGCCAGCAGTCCCCTTGGGGCCCAATTGAATTCACCCCTCCACTTT | CASSPLGAQLNSPLHF
TRBJ2-5 | - | TRBD2 | TRBV7-3 | TGTGCCAGCAGCCGTACTAGCGAAGGCTGGGAGACCCAGTACTTC | CASSRTSEGWETQYF
TRBJ1-2 | once | - | TRBV5-8 | TGTGCCAGCAGCTTGGTAGGACAGAGGACTGGCTACACCTTC | CASSLVGQRTGYTF
TRBJ1-1 | - | TRBD1 | TRBV5-4 | TGTGCCAGCAGCTTGGCCCAGGGGGTGGTGAACACTGAAGCTTTCTTT | CASSLAQGVVNTEAFF
TRBJ1-2 | - | - | TRBV11-2 | TGTGCCAGCAGCTTAGATAGCGGGGACGGCTATGGCTACACCTTC | CASSLDSGDGYGYTF
TRBJ1-1 | - | TRBD1 | TRBV5-6 | TGTGCCAGCAGCGTACCGGGACAGGGGAACACTGAAGCTTTCTTT | CASSVPGQGNTEAFF
TRBJ2-1 | once | TRBD2 | TRBV5-1 | TGCGCCAGCAGCCGCTCATTTTCTAGCGGGGTTGGTGGGAATGAGCAGTTCTTC | CASSRSFSSGVGGNEQFF
TRBJ1-3 | - | - | TRBV5-5 | TGTGCCAGCAGCCCCGGAGGTCGGTTCTCTGGAAACACCATATATTTT | CASSPGGRFSGNTIYF
TRBJ2-5 | - | - | TRBV12-5 | TGTGCTAGTGGTTTTGCTACAGGGAATATTCAAGAGACCCAGTACTTC | CASGFATGNIQETQYF
TRBJ2-6 | - | - | TRBV19 | TGTGCCAGTGGGGGGACGCGGGGAAGGCCTGGGGCCAACGTCCTGACTTTC | CASGGTRGRPGANVLTF
TRBJ1-2 | - | TRBD1 | TRBV13 | TGTGCCAGCAGCTTTGGACAGGGTAGGCATGGCTACACCTTC | CASSFGQGRHGYTF
TRBJ2-6 | - | - | TRBV5-8 | TGTGCCAGCAGCTTGAGAGGAACTGGGGCCAACGTCCTGACTTTC | CASSLRGTGANVLTF
TRBJ2-5 | - | TRBD2 | TRBV15 | TGTGCCACCAGCTTGCTAGCGGGGGCCCGCCAAGAGACCCAGTACTTC | CATSLLAGARQETQYF
TRBJ1-2 | few | - | TRBV5-6 | TGTGCCAGCAGCGACGAAGGGGTCGGCTACACCTTC | CASSDEGVGYTF
TRBJ2-1 | - | - | TRBV2 | TGTGCCAGCAGGAGTAGGGGAAATGAGCAGTTCTTC | CASRSRGNEQFF
TRBJ2-7 | - | - | TRBV19 | TGTGCCAGTAGTATGGGCTGGGCCTACGAGCAGTACTTC | CASSMGWAYEQYF
TRBJ2-2 | - | TRBD2 | TRBV14 | TGTGCCAGCAGGCGGACTAGCGGGGCCCACACCGGGGAGCTGTTTTTT | CASRRTSGAHTGELFF
TRBJ1-2 | - | TRBD1 | TRBV12-5 | TGTGCTAGTGGCCAGACAGGGAGAGGGATATATGGCTACACCTTC | CASGQTGRGIYGYTF
TRBJ1-6 | - | - | TRBV27 | TGTGCCAGCAGTTTATTGAACAGCCCTTCCTATAATTCACCCCTCCACTTT | CASSLLNSPSYNSPLHF
TRBJ2-1 | - | TRBD2 | TRBV19 | TGTGCCAGTAGTATTGGCGGGGGGAACAATGAGCAGTTCTTC | CASSIGGGNNEQFF
TRBJ1-5 | - | - | TRBV19 | TGTGCCAGTAGTAAACGACTAGCAGGGGGCAATCAGCCCCAGCATTTT | CASSKRLAGGNQPQHF
TRBJ1-2 | - | TRBD1 | TRBV5-6 | TGTGCCAGCAGCTTGGTGGGGGGACAGGGCCATGGCTACACCTTC | CASSLVGGQGHGYTF
TRBJ1-1 | - | TRBD1 | TRBV19 | TGTGCCAGTAGTATCGGCAGGGGGACTGAAGCTTTCTTT | CASSIGRGTEAFF
TRBJ1-1 | once | - | TRBV4-1 | TGCGCCAGCAGCCTAGGCTTAGAGGCCCCTGAAGCTTTCTTT | CASSLGLEAPEAFF
TRBJ1-1 | - | TRBD1 | TRBV2 | TGTGCCAGCAGTGATGTCGGGACAGGGTCAGGGTACACTGAAGCTTTCTTT | CASSDVGTGSGYTEAFF
TRBJ2-1 | - | - | TRBV7-2 | TGTGCCAGCAGCTTTTCAGGGGCACCTTACAATGAGCAGTTCTTC | CASSFSGAPYNEQFF
TRBJ1-4 | - | TRBD1 | TRBV6-5 | TGTGCCAGCACGACAGGGTTAAATGAAAAACTGTTTTTT | CASTTGLNEKLFF
TRBJ2-3 | - | - | TRBV19 | TGTGCCAGTACCCCACCTGGGACATCGTCAGATACGCAGTATTTT | CASTPPGTSSDTQYF
TRBJ1-2 | once | - | TRBV4-1 | TGCGCCAGCAGCCAACAGGGGTTGGGTGGCTACACCTTC | CASSQQGLGGYTF
TRBJ2-2 | - | TRBD2 | TRBV19 | TGTGCCAGTATCCCCAACATAGCGCGGGGGGGGAACACCGGGGAGCTGTTTTTT | CASIPNIARGGNTGELFF
TRBJ1-4 | - | TRBD1 | TRBV2 | TGTGCCAGCGGCCAACAGGGGGCAACTAATGAAAAACTGTTTTTT | CASGQQGATNEKLFF
TRBJ1-5 | - | - | TRBV7-8 | TGTGCCAGCAGCTTAGCGACAGGTCAGCCCCAGCATTTT | CASSLATGQPQHF
TRBJ1-6 | - | - | TRBV27 | TGTGCCAGCAGTTTATGGACAGACCTTTTCTATAATTCACCCCTCCACTTT | CASSLWTDLFYNSPLHF
TRBJ2-1 | - | TRBD1 | TRBV29-1 | TGCAGCACCTCGCAGGGGGCAAATGAGCAGTTCTTC | CSTSQGANEQFF
TRBJ2-5 | - | - | TRBV5-6 | TGTGCCAGCAGCCGTGGACTCGCCCAAGAGACCCAGTACTTC | CASSRGLAQETQYF
TRBJ2-3 | - | - | TRBV9 | TGTGCCAGCAGCCCGAGGTTGGTTCAAGCAGATACGCAGTATTTT | CASSPRLVQADTQYF
TRBJ2-3 | - | - | TRBV27 | TGTGCCAGCAGTTTGGAGGGTTGGAACACAGATACGCAGTATTTT | CASSLEGWNTDTQYF
TRBJ2-7 | - | - | TRBV30 | TGTGCCTGGAGAGCAGGGAACTACGAGCAGTACTTC | CAWRAGNYEQYF
TRBJ2-2 | few | TRBD1 | TRBV27 | TGTGCCAGCAGCCCGACAGGGTTGGGCGGGGAGCTGTTTTTT | CASSPTGLGGELFF
TRBJ2-7 | - | TRBD1 | TRBV18 | TGTGCCAGCTCAACGGGACAGGGGAGTTACGAGCAGTACTTC | CASSTGQGSYEQYF
TRBJ1-5 | - | TRBD1 | TRBV9 | TGTGCCAGCAGCGCGACCGACAGGGCAGGTCAGCCCCAGCATTTT | CASSATDRAGQPQHF
TRBJ2-3 | once | TRBD1 | TRBV28 | TGTGCCAGCAGTCCCTGGACAGGCCCCGCGCAACTAGGGAGCACAGATACGCAGTATTTT | CASSPWTGPAQLGSTDTQYF
TRBJ2-2 | - | - | TRBV18 | TGTGCCAGCTCACCATTCCGAGGGACCGGGGAGCTGTTTTTT | CASSPFRGTGELFF
TRBJ2-3 | - | TRBD2 | TRBV4-2 | TGTGCCAGCAAACTAGCGGGGAGCACAGATACGCAGTATTTT | CASKLAGSTDTQYF